This T cell receptor beta chain emerged from a study of T cell clonality in common variable immunodeficiency. Study-level points and caveats: Common variable immunodeficiency TCR beta sequences reportedly had fewer deletions and N-nucleotide insertions. Compared with healthy controls, CVID subjects showed increased TCRbeta clonality, mostly in about a third. Shared TCRbeta clones were fewer between CVID subjects than controls.

This clone was seen at least ten times. The antigen is not known. The sequenced fragment ends 3 residues before the CDR3 boundary, so the rest is inferred from the germline J gene. Blood samples were heparinized, about 4.5 to 9 ml per donor. Data came from immunoSEQ multiplex PCR; TCRdb stores just in-frame clones and leaves some out. The repertoire consists of about 64,000 clones, none detected only once. CDR3 length equals 13 residues. The germline V gene encodes CDR1 DFQATT and CDR2 SNEGSKA (reference sequence). Germline trimming cut 6 bases from V and 4 bases from J; bases unmatched to any gene: 7.

The sequenced material came from peripheral blood mononuclear cells. This receptor was taken from a person aged 18 to 75 in good health. The chain joins TRBV20-1 to TRBJ1-2; 8 bases agree with TRBD1. CDR3 sequence reads: CSADRTGFYGYTF. The part of the CDR3 DNA that was read is TGCAGTGCGGACCGGACAGGGTTCTATGGC.